This T cell receptor beta chain was documented in a study of T cell responses to AZD1222 COVID-19 vaccine. Assay used: immunoSEQ multiplex PCR; TCRdb lists only in-frame clones, some missing. The sample carries about 150,000 clones, more than 75% recorded once. This CDR3 region has 13 residues. V lost 6 bases, J lost 1 base, and 9 bases lay in between. Germline-derived CDR1 and CDR2 are MNHEY and SMNVEV (reference sequence). This sequence was found in an adult in good health. The starting material was peripheral blood, obtained on day 0 of AZD1222 vaccination. V is TRBV27 and J is TRBJ1-2; D is perhaps TRBD1 (6 bases). The CDR3 DNA is TGTGCCAGCAGGGGACACCTTAACTATGGCTACACCTTC. This gives the protein CASRGHLNYGYTF.